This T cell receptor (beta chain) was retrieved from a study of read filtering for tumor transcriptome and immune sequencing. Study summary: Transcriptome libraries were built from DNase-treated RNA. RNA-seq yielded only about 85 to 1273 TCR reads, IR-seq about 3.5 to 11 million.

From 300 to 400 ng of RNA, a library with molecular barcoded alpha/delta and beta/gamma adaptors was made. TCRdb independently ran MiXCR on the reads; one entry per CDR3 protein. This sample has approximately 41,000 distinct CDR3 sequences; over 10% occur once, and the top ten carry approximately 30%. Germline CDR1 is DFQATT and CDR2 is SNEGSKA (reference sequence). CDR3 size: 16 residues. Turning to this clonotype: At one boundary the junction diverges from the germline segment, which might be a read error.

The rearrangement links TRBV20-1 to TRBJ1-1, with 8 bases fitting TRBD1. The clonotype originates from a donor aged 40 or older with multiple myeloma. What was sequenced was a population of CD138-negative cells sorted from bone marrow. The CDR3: CSADETGRGRNTEAFF. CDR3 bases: TGCAGTGCGGACGAAACGGGCAGGGGGCGCAACACTGAAGCTTTCTTC.